What follows are 10 T cell receptor beta chains derived from one specimen sequenced in a study of Tregs in tolerant kidney transplant recipients. TCRdb's table, derived via immunoSEQ multiplex PCR, lists solely in-frame clones and lacks some. The sample holds 100,000 to 120,000 clones, around 87% seen once. The sequencing used CD4+ T cells from blood, collected before the transplant. The receptors derive from a human donor who received a combined kidney and bone marrow transplant.

J is TRBJ1-5 and V is TRBV27; no clear D. V was cut by 6 bases and J by 2 bases, with 11 bases left in between. The CDR3 is 14 residues long. The germline CDR1 and CDR2 sequences are MNHEY and SMNVEV (reference sequence). The CDR3 DNA sequence: TGTGCCAGCAGCTTGGTAGGAGGCAATCAGCCCCAGCATTTT. It specifies CASSLVGGNQPQHF.

This chain uses TRBV6-1 with TRBJ2-3, with D perhaps TRBD2 (5 bases). V was shortened by 7 bases and J by 1 base, with 15 bases between the two germline ends. This CDR3 has 15 amino acids. In germline, CDR1 is MNHNS, CDR2 SASEGT. Written as DNA, the CDR3 is TGTGCCAGCAAGCGCGGGCCCCAAGGCACAGATACGCAGTATTTT. This translates into CASKRGPQGTDTQYF.

Concerning this clone itself: At one end the junction does not follow the germline gene, possibly because of a read error. The V gene is TRBV2, the J gene TRBJ1-1; no clear D. Looked up from germline, CDR1 is SNHLY and CDR2 is FYNNEI. CDR3 length: 12 amino acids. This chain's CDR3 is CANSDLELEAFF. The CDR3, as DNA: TGTGCCAACAGTGATTTAGAACTTGAAGCTTTCTTT.

V gene TRBV18 combines with J gene TRBJ2-5; D is possibly TRBD1 (5 bases). The V and J ends lost 0 bases and 0 bases respectively, with 5 bases between them. Per the germline V gene, CDR1 is KGHSH and CDR2 is LQKENI. The CDR3 runs 14 residues. CDR3: CASSPPTDQETQYF. The CDR3 nucleotides are TGTGCCAGCTCACCACCGACAGACCAAGAGACCCAGTACTTC.

In its sample, this clone was seen once. The V and J genes are TRBV27 and TRBJ2-1, with TRBD2 identical over 12 bases. Germline V CDR1 and CDR2: MNHEY, SMNVEV (reference sequence). There are 16 residues in the CDR3. With 5 bases clipped from V and 7 bases from J, the junction kept 9 bases outside the gene matches. The CDR3 protein is CASSLASGGVGNEQFF. DNA for the CDR3: TGTGCCAGCAGTCTCGCTAGCGGGGGGGTGGGAAATGAGCAGTTCTTC.

The chain has TRBV6-5 and TRBJ1-1, with D maybe TRBD1 (5 bases). Trimming stripped 7 bases from V and 11 bases from J, with 14 bases between. The CDR3 has 11 residues. Germline V lookup: CDR1 MNHEY, CDR2 SVGAGI. The CDR3 nucleotides are TGTGCCAGCAACGGGGGGGGGAACGCTTTCTTT. Protein: CASNGGGNAFF.

The table lists this clone with a count of one. CDR3 sequence (DNA): TGTGCCAGCTGCGGGGGGAGATTAACAGAGAACTTTGACCACAATGAGCAGTTCTTC. Its protein is CASCGGRLTENFDHNEQFF. The rearrangement joins TRBV7-9 to TRBJ2-1; 8 bases are a match to TRBD2. CDR1 is SEHNR and CDR2 is FQNEAQ in the germline V gene (reference sequence). J gave up 5 bases and V 8 bases, and 23 bases lay outside the gene matches. The CDR3 totals 19 residues.

The rearrangement uses TRBV6-1 and TRBJ2-7; the match to TRBD1 covers 12 bases. This CDR3 has 15 amino acids. Looked up from germline, CDR1 is MNHNS and CDR2 is SASEGT. V lost 6 bases to trimming and J lost 0 bases; unmatched junction nucleotides: 3. CDR3 nucleotide sequence: TGTGCCAGCAGAGGGACAGGGGGCAGCTCCTACGAGCAGTACTTC. Translated: CASRGTGGSSYEQYF.

The genes are TRBV2 and TRBJ2-1; the D is unclear. The germline V and J ends were trimmed by 7 bases and 5 bases, with 12 bases remaining between them. The CDR3 consists of 13 residues. From germline, CDR1 is SNHLY and CDR2 FYNNEI. This CDR3 reads CASKSLWHNEQFF. CDR3 in DNA: TGTGCCAGCAAATCCCTGTGGCACAATGAGCAGTTCTTC. The full variable domain, in which reference TRBV2 and TRBJ2-1 provide the parts outside the CDR3, is EPEVTQTPSHQVTQMGQEVILRCVPISNHLYFYWYRQILGQKVEFLVSFYNNEISEKSEIFDDQFSVERPDGSNFTLKIRSTKLEDSAMYFCASKSLWHNEQFFGPGTRLTVL.

The gene calls are TRBV28 and TRBJ2-7; maybe TRBD2 (5 bases). The V gene lost 7 bases and the J gene lost 2 bases, with 21 bases spanning the gap. The CDR3 totals 16 residues. Germline values: CDR1 MDHEN, CDR2 SYDVKM. Here the CDR3 reads CASMEAKTTTPYEQYF. CDR3 in DNA: TGTGCCAGCATGGAGGCCAAAACAACGACCCCCTACGAGCAGTACTTC. Drawing the rest from reference TRBV28 and TRBJ2-7, the complete variable domain is DVKVTQSSRYLVKRTGEKVFLECVQDMDHENMFWYRQDPGLGLRLIYFSYDVKMKEKGDIPEGYSVSREKKERFSLILESASTNQTSMYLCASMEAKTTTPYEQYFGPGTRLTVT.